The present entry profiles one T cell receptor (beta chain) with its context. This clone was observed once. The target of this receptor is not known. Per-base qualities were not stored, and no clone one base away is much larger. TCRbeta CDR3 regions were amplified from genomic DNA by means of the immunoSEQ Assay, a bias-controlled multiplex PCR. The published analysis was carried out like this. The number of nucleated cells in each sample was estimated by amplification of reference gene primers within the assay. To quantify the absolute abundance of each unique TCRbeta CDR3 rearrangement, sequence reads were collapsed and filtered. For each sample, productive Simpson clonality was calculated as the square root of Simpson's diversity index across productive rearrangements. This immuneACCESS table, as held by TCRdb, lists in-frame sequences with V and J called but not all clones. Of the missing ones, under half trace to an unresolved V gene in checked studies; the others have no known cause. The V and J calls and the clone size are those of that table, but D and trimming were determined from the DNA. The sample profile shows about 380,000 clones; roughly 90% of them were found once. The leading ten clones occupy 0.95% to 1.5% of the sample.

This entry belongs to a study of blood T cell repertoires in COVID-19 (TCRdb year 2020). For the wider study: Samples from collaborators originated in the United States, Italy and Spain and spanned both the acute and convalescent phases of COVID-19. The material from the prospective study consisted of cDNA or gDNA derived from T cells, B-cell-depleted T cells, or PBMCs. Nearly every sample came with metadata listing a de-identified subject ID, COVID-19 status, age in years and sex. The samples were drawn from two sources: the first 160 participants of the ongoing ImmuneRACE study, and 1,000 to 1,500 subjects contributed by 6 global collaborators. The dataset comprised deeply sampled blood TCRbeta repertoires from subjects exposed to, actively infected with, or recovered from COVID-19. Where available, HLA class I and class II types were obtained from metadata supplied by the sample provider rather than from assay-based typing. The repertoires were made available in a free public database intended to serve as a resource for research on the immune response to SARS-CoV-2.

V is cut by 5 bases and J by 0 bases, and the space between the germline ends is 13 bases. Its CDR3 holds 15 amino acids, cysteine through phenylalanine. The kept DNA is CDR3 alone, 45 bases in frame from the first base. The germline V gene (reference sequence) supplies CDR1 PRHDT and CDR2 FYEKMQ. Overall study results and their limits: The quantity of clinical and demographic metadata differed by source and by participant and was supplied without curation.

Whole blood was collected in K2EDTA tubes by collaborating institutions according to the institutions' own protocols. For TCRbeta analysis, collaborator samples were shipped as frozen whole blood, as isolated PBMCs, or as DNA extracted from either sample type. The rearranged chain carries TRBV13 and TRBJ1-2, and possibly TRBD1, on 5 matching bases. The sequence was obtained from a man aged 40-49 years with acute or convalescent COVID-19. Material: peripheral blood. The nucleotides read TGTGCCAGCAGCGCCCACAGGAGACCTAACTATGGCTACACCTTC. It specifies CASSAHRRPNYGYTF.